This entry lists 9 T cell receptor beta chains sequenced from one sample in a study of shared clonotypes between healthy human individuals (dated by TCRdb to 2018 to 2021). Library creation used the immunoSEQ multiplex PCR assay. The table comes from immuneACCESS by way of TCRdb, which keeps in-frame sequences with V and J called. Part of the clones is missing from these tables; in studies checked, under half for an unresolved V gene and the rest for unknown reasons. This sample lists about half a million clones; roughly 80% were detected once. Together, the top ten hold around 12% of the sample. Sequenced: PBMCs. The origin of the receptors is a woman aged 40 to 50 in good health. Some clones in this sample may be carry-over from other donors' samples.

The J gene is TRBJ1-5, the V gene TRBV14, with D tentatively TRBD1 (5 bases). The CDR3 runs 16 residues. V lost 4 bases to trimming and J lost 5 bases, with 18 bases between them. Germline V gives CDR1 SGHDN, CDR2 FVKESK. The CDR3 nucleotides read TGTGCCAGCAGCCCGCCCGGGGCCCGGAGCGATCAGCCCCAGCATTTT. Translated: CASSPPGARSDQPQHF.

This chain connects TRBV19 to TRBJ1-1; unclear D gene. Germline CDR1 and CDR2: LNHDA and SQIVND (reference sequence). Trimming shortened V by 0 bases and J by 0 bases, and 8 bases separated the two germline ends. The CDR3 consists of 15 residues. CDR3 coding DNA: TGTGCCAGTAGTATAGAGGGGTATTTGAACACTGAAGCTTTCTTT. It is translated as CASSIEGYLNTEAFF.

This clone was counted many times. Within the sample, other DNA sequences also encode this same CDR3. The V gene is TRBV29-1, the J gene TRBJ1-6; TRBD1 might be the D (5 bases). The germline V gene has CDR1 SQVTM and CDR2 ANQGSEA. This CDR3 has 13 residues. Trimming took 6 bases from V and 8 from J, leaving 14 bases between them. This CDR3 reads CSVLPRDDSPLHF. In nucleotides, the CDR3 is TGCAGCGTCCTACCAAGGGACGATTCACCCCTCCACTTT.

This clone was seen only once. The rearrangement uses TRBV9 and TRBJ2-7; 11 nucleotides match TRBD2. V was clipped by 2 bases and J by 7 bases; unmatched bases: 11. Germline V gene data show CDR1 as SGDLS and CDR2 as YYNGEE. The CDR3 sequence is 16 residues long. DNA for the CDR3: TGTGCCAGCAGCGTCGGGACTAGCGGTTGGCTGGGGGAGCAGTACTTC. Translation gives CASSVGTSGWLGEQYF.

This clone was seen more than once but under ten times. J is TRBJ2-7 and V is TRBV27; 9 bases align to TRBD1. The CDR3 length is 15 residues. Unmatched junction bases numbered 5, after V lost 2 bases and J lost 3 bases. The V gene's germline CDR1 is MNHEY and CDR2 SMNVEV (reference sequence). CDR3 coding DNA: TGTGCCAGCAGTTTAAGGGGACAGGGCCTCTACGAGCAGTACTTC. Protein product: CASSLRGQGLYEQYF.

The CDR3 DNA is TGTGCCAGCAGCTTAAGGGGGACAGGGGAAGGGGAGACCCAGTACTTC. It translates to CASSLRGTGEGETQYF. This chain joins TRBV7-3 and TRBJ2-5, with 10 bases lining up with TRBD1. The J segment lost 5 bases and the V segment lost 1 base, leaving 7 bases of the junction unmatched. The CDR3 covers 16 residues. Germline values: CDR1 SGHTA, CDR2 FQGTGA.

This clone was observed at least ten times. This chain joins TRBV6-4 and TRBJ2-3; 10 bases agree with TRBD2. The V gene's germline CDR1 is MRHNA and CDR2 SNTAGT. V lost 5 bases, J lost 5 bases, and 7 bases stayed unmatched. The CDR3 loop spans 15 amino acids. This CDR3 reads CASSPTSGTIDTQYF. The CDR3 DNA sequence: TGTGCCAGCAGTCCAACTAGCGGGACCATAGATACGCAGTATTTT.

This clone came up once. Other nucleotide sequences from this sample produce the same CDR3. The J gene is TRBJ1-1, the V gene TRBV6-5; no firm D call. CDR1 is MNHEY, CDR2 SVGAGI, per germline. This CDR3 has 13 amino acids. Trimming cost V 0 bases and J 1 base, with 3 bases left between them. For the CDR3, the DNA is TGTGCCAGCAGTTACTCTAAGAACACTGAAGCTTTCTTT. Protein product: CASSYSKNTEAFF.

CDR3 loop: CASSFSTGELFF. As DNA, the CDR3 is TGTGCCAGCAGTTTTAGCACCGGGGAGCTGTTTTTT. The chain combines TRBV6-6 with TRBJ2-2; D gene unclear. The CDR3 runs 12 residues. Germline CDR1 and CDR2: MNHNY and SVGAGI (reference sequence). V lost 4 bases, J lost 4 bases, and 4 bases lay in between.